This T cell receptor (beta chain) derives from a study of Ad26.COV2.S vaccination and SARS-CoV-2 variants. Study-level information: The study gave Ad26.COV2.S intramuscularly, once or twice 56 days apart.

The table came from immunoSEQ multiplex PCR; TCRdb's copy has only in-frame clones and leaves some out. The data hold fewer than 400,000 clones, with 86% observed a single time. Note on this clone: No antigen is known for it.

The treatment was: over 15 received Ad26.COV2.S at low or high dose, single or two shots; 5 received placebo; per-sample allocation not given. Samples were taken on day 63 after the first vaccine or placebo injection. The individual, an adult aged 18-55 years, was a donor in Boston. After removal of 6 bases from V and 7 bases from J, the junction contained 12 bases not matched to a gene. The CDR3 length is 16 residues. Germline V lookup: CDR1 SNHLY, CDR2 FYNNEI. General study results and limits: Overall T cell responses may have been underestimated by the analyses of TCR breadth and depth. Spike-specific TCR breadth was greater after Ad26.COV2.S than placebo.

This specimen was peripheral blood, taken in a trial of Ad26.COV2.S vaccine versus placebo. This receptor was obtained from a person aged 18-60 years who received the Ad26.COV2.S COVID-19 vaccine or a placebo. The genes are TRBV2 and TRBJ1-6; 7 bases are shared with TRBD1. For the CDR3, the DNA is TGTGCCAGCAGGGGGTCGACAGGGAATCAAAATTCACCCCTCCACTTT. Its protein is CASRGSTGNQNSPLHF. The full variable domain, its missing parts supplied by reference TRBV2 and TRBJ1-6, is EPEVTQTPSHQVTQMGQEVILRCVPISNHLYFYWYRQILGQKVEFLVSFYNNEISEKSEIFDDQFSVERPDGSNFTLKIRSTKLEDSAMYFCASRGSTGNQNSPLHFGNGTRLTVT.